This TCR beta chain was retrieved from a study of beta chain features in type 1 diabetes. The study's findings and limits: Within each of all four CD4+ subsets, Type 1 diabetes patients had TCRB CDR3s that were moderately but significantly shorter.

This CDR3 is built from 17 residues. From germline, CDR1 is SGHAT and CDR2 FQNNGV. V lost 0 bases, J lost 0 bases, and 12 bases lay in between. Worth noting for this clone: Its antigen remains unknown.

The entirety of the isolated RNA underwent reverse transcription, so expressed TCRB transcripts were sequenced. Sequenced by immunoSEQ multiplex PCR; TCRdb stores in-frame clones only, minus some. The sample records 310,000 or so clones, roughly 8% being singletons. This receptor was taken from a woman younger than 30 in good health. V and J are TRBV11-2 and TRBJ2-1; D is unclear. The sequenced sample was central memory CD4+ T cells from blood. CDR3 sequence (DNA): TGTGCCAGCAGCTTAGATAGTCCGGGCCGCTCCTACAATGAGCAGTTCTTC. Its protein is CASSLDSPGRSYNEQFF.